What follows is one T cell receptor beta chain and its context. Sequencing ends 3 residues short of the CDR3 end; the germline J gene provides the rest. Profiled with immunoSEQ multiplex PCR; TCRdb holds only in-frame clones, not every one. The sample spans around 39,000 clones; the ten largest clones claim roughly 1.5%. The data belong to a study of T cells in women clearing cervical HPV infection. Across the whole study: With HLA typing for only a few women, HLA confounding remains possible.

The V gene's germline CDR1 is SEHNR and CDR2 FQNEAQ (reference sequence). The CDR3 covers 13 residues. The sequenced sample was blood buffy coat. This sequence joins TRBV7-9 and TRBJ2-4, with D hard to call. This clonotype was sampled from a woman between 18 and 70 years old with a cervical HPV16 infection that either progressed to CIN3+ or cleared (not recorded which). This CDR3 is CASSLGPNYGQYF. The covered CDR3 bases are TGTGCCAGCAGCTTAGGCCCGAACTATGGT.